This TCR beta chain was recovered during a study of cytotoxic CD8 clonotypes in ibrutinib-treated CLL. Whole-study context: There were 11 relapsed/refractory patients and roughly 15 treatment-naive patients, and around 18 were IGHV unmutated. On average, around 85,000 productive rearrangements and 255,043 productive templates per sample.

V was cut by 3 bases and J by 4 bases, with 13 bases left in between. Germline values: CDR1 SEHNR, CDR2 FQNEAQ (reference sequence). CDR3 length equals 15 residues. TCRdb's table, derived via immunoSEQ multiplex PCR, lists solely in-frame clones and lacks some. The sample holds roughly 200,000 clones, about 72% seen once. The chain recombines TRBV7-9 with TRBJ1-3; D unresolved. The sequence was collected from a human donor with chronic lymphocytic leukemia. The source was PBMCs, collected after 24 months of ibrutinib treatment. The CDR3 spells CASSFTGLRGNTIYF. The CDR3 DNA reads TGTGCCAGCAGCTTCACTGGGCTTAGAGGAAACACCATATATTTT.